These T cell receptor beta chains were read from a single sample in a study of control samples from healthy donors and cancer patients. The assay was immunoSEQ multiplex PCR, and TCRdb's table has in-frame clones only and misses some. The sample records roughly 150,000 clones, 88% being singletons. Material for sequencing was blood. The source of these receptors is a man between 18 and 35 years old in good health. Each CDR3 is given with its conserved first and last residue. The D gene is left open where the match is weak. Size is omitted from some rows. Given values are once, few, many or a class for expanded clones.

>TRBV2|TRBJ2-6|once|-
TGTGCCAGCAGTCTCAGCAGGACACCTGGGGCCAACGTCCTGACTTTC
CASSLSRTPGANVLTF
>TRBV19|TRBJ1-1|-|-
TGTGCCAGTAGTATTTGGGGGAGCACTGAAGCTTTCTTT
CASSIWGSTEAFF
>TRBV7-2|TRBJ2-7|-|TRBD1
TGTGCCAGCAGCTTAACAGGGGGCTACGAGCAGTACTTC
CASSLTGGYEQYF
>TRBV6-5|TRBJ1-5|-|TRBD1
TGTGCCAGCAGTTACCGATGGACAGGGCTGGGCCAGCCCCAGCATTTT
CASSYRWTGLGQPQHF
>TRBV7-2|TRBJ1-5|-|TRBD1
TGTGCCAGCAGCTTACTATTCGCAGGGGGCAATAGCAATCAGCCCCAGCATTTT
CASSLLFAGGNSNQPQHF
>TRBV19|TRBJ2-2|-|-
TGTGCCAGTAGTATAGTTTACGGGAACACCGGGGAGCTGTTTTTT
CASSIVYGNTGELFF
>TRBV3-1/TRBV3-2|TRBJ2-5|-|-
TGTGCCAGCAGCCATCCCTACAGGGCCGTGAAGACCCAGTACTTC
CASSHPYRAVKTQYF
>TRBV10-1|TRBJ2-3|-|-
TGCGCCGGTACTACCCTTCGGACGTACGATACGCAGTATTTT
CAGTTLRTYDTQYF
>TRBV2|TRBJ1-4|-|-
TGTGCCAGCAGTGAAGTCGGGGGCGGTTGGGAAAAACTGTTTTTT
CASSEVGGGWEKLFF
>TRBV29-1|TRBJ1-1|-|TRBD1
TGCAGCGTCTCAGGGGGGGGCACTGAAGCTTTCTTT
CSVSGGGTEAFF
>TRBV28|TRBJ2-7|-|-
TGTGCCAGCAGTTCCCAATCAGGGGTGGGTGAGCAGTACTTC
CASSSQSGVGEQYF
>TRBV29-1|TRBJ1-2|once|-
TGCAGCGTTGAATTTTTCTATGGCTACACCTTC
CSVEFFYGYTF
>TRBV29-1|TRBJ1-5|-|-
TGCAGCGTTGGGGAGGGAAACCAGCCCCAGCATTTT
CSVGEGNQPQHF